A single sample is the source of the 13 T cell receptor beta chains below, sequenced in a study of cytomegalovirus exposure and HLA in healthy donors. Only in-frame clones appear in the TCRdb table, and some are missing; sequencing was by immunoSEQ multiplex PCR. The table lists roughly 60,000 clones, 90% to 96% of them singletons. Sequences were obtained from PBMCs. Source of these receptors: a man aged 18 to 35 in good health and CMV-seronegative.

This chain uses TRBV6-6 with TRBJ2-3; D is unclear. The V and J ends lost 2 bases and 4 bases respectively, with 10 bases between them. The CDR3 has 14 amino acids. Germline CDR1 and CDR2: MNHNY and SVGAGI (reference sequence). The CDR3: CASSYGPNSDTQYF. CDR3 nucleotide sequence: TGTGCCAGCAGTTACGGGCCGAATTCAGATACGCAGTATTTT.

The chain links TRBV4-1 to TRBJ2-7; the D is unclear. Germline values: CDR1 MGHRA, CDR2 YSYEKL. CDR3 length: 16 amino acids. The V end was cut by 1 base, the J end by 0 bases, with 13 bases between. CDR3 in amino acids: CASSQAPRGSSYEQYF. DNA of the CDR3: TGCGCCAGCAGCCAAGCCCCTCGCGGCAGCTCCTACGAGCAGTACTTC.

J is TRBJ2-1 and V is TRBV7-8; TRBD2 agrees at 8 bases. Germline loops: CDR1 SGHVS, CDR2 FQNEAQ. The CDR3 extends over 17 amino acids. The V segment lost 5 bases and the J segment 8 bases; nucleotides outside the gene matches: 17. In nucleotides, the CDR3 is TGTGCCAGCAGCCAGGTTAGCGGGACCGTAGGGGTATATGAGCAGTTCTTC. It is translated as CASSQVSGTVGVYEQFF. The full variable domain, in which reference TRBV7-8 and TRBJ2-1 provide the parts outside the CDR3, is GAGVSQSPRYKVAKRGQDVALRCDPISGHVSLFWYQQALGQGPEFLTYFQNEAQLDKSGLPSDRFFAERPEGSVSTLKIQRTQQEDSAVYLCASSQVSGTVGVYEQFFGPGTRLTVL.

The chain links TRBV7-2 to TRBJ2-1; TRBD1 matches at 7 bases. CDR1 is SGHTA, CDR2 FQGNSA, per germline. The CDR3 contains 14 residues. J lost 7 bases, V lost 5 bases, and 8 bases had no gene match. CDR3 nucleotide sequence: TGTGCCAGCAGCAAAGGGACAGAGGCTAATGAGCAGTTCTTC. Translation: CASSKGTEANEQFF.

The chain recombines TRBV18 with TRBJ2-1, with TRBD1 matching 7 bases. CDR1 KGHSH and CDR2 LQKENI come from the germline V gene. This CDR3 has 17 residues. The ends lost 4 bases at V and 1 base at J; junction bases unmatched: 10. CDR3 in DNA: TGTGCCAGCTCACTTACCCCCGGGACAGAATCCTACAATGAGCAGTTCTTC. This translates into CASSLTPGTESYNEQFF.

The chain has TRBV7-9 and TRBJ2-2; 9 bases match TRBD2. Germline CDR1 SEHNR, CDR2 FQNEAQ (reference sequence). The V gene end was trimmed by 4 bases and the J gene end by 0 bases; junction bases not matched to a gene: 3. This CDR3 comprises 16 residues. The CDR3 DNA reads TGTGCCAGCAGCTGGTCTAGCGGGGCGAACACCGGGGAGCTGTTTTTT. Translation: CASSWSSGANTGELFF.

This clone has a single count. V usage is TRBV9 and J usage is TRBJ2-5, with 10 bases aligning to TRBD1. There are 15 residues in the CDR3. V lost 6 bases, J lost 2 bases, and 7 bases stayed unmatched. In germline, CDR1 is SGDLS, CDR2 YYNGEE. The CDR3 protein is CASTSGTGAQETQYF. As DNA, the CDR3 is TGTGCCAGCACCTCCGGGACAGGGGCTCAAGAGACCCAGTACTTC.

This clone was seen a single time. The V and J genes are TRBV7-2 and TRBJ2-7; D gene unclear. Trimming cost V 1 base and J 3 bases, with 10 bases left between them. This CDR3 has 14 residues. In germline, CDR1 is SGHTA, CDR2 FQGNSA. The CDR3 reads CASSLGLEHYEQYF. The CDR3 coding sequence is TGTGCCAGCAGCTTAGGGCTAGAACACTACGAGCAGTACTTC.

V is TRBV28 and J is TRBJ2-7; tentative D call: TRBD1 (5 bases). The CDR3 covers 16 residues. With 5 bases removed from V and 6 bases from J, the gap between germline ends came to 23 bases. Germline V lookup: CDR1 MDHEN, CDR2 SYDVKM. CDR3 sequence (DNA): TGTGCCAGCAGTCCCAGCAACCTCGCGCAGGGCAGCGAGCAGTACTTC. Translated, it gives CASSPSNLAQGSEQYF.

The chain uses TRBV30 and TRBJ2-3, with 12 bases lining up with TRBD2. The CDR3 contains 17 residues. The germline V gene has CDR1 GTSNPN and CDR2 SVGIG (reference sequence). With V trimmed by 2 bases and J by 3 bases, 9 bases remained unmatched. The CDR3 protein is CAWSHLTSGSWTDTQYF. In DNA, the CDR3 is TGTGCCTGGAGTCACTTGACTAGCGGGAGTTGGACAGATACGCAGTATTTT.

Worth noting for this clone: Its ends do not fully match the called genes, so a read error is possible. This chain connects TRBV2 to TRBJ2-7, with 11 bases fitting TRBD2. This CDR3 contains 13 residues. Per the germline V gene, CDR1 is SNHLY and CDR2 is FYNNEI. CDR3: CASGGTSGDPSLF. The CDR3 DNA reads TGTGCCAGCGGGGGGACTAGCGGAGACCCCAGTTTATTC.

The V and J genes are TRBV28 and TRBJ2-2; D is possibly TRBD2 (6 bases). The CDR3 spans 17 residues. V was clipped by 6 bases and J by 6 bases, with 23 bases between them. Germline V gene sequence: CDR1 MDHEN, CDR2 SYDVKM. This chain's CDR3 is CASSLLGSGRLSGELFF. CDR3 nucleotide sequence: TGTGCCAGCAGCCTGCTAGGAAGCGGGCGCCTTTCCGGGGAGCTGTTTTTT.

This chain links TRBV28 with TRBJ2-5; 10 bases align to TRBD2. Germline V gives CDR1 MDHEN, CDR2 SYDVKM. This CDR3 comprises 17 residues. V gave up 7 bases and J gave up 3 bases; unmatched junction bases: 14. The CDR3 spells CASKGGSLAGVEETQYF. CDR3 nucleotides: TGTGCCAGCAAAGGTGGGTCCCTAGCGGGGGTTGAAGAGACCCAGTACTTC.